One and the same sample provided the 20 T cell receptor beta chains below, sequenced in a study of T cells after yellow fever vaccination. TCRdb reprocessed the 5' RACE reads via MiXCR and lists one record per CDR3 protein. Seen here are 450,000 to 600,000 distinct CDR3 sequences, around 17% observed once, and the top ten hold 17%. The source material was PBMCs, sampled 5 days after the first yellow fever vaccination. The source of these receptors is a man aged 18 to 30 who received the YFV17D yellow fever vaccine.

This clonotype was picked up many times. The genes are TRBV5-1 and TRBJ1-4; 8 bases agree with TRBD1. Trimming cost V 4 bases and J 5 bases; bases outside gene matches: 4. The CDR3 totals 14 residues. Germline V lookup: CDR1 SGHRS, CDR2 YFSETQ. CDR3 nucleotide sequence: TGCGCCAGCAGCACGGGACAGGACAATGAAAAACTGTTTTTT. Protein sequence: CASSTGQDNEKLFF. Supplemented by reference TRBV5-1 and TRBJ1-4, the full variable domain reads KAGVTQTPRYLIKTRGQQVTLSCSPISGHRSVSWYQQTPGQGLQFLFEYFSETQRNKGNFPGRFSGRQFSNSRSEMNVSTLELGDSALYLCASSTGQDNEKLFFGSGTQLSVL.

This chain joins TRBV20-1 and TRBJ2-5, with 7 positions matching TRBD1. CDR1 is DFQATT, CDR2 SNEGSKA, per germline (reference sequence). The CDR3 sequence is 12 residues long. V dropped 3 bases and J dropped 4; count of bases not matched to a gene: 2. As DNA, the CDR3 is TGCAGTGCTAGCGAGGGGGCAGAGACCCAGTACTTC. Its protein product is CSASEGAETQYF.

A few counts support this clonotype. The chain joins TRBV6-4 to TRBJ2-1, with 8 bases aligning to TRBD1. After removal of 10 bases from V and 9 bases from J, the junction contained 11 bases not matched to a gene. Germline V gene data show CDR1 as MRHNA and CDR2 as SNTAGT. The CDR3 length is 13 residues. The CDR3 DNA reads TGTGCCACCACTAAAGACAGGGGAGGTGAGCAGTTCTTC. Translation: CATTKDRGGEQFF.

The CDR3 sequence is CASSLSDRGSYSPLHF. The CDR3 DNA follows: TGTGCCAGCAGTTTATCGGACAGGGGATCATATTCACCCCTCCACTTT. The rearrangement joins TRBV12-3 or TRBV12-4 to TRBJ1-6; 9 positions agree with TRBD1. The length of the CDR3 is 16 residues. V was clipped by 2 bases and J by 8 bases; unmatched bases: 7.

The CDR3 here is CSVVIAGGPTGELFF. The CDR3 region has the DNA TGCAGCGTCGTAATAGCGGGGGGGCCGACCGGGGAGCTGTTTTTT. This rearrangement joins TRBV29-1 to TRBJ2-2, with 11 nucleotides matching TRBD2. The CDR3 runs 15 residues. V was clipped by 6 bases and J by 5 bases; unmatched bases: 8. Germline V gene sequence: CDR1 SQVTM, CDR2 ANQGSEA.

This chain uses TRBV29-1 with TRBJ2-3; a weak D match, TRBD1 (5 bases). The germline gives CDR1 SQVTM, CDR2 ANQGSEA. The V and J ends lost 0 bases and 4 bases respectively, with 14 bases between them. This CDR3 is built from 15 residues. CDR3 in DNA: TGCAGCGTTGAAGATTTGGGCAGGGCCGCAGATACGCAGTATTTT. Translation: CSVEDLGRAADTQYF.

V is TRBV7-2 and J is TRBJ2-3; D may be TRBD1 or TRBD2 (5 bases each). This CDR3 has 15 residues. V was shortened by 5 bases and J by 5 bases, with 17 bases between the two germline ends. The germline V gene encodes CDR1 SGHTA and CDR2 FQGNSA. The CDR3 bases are TGTGCCAGCAGCATCCTGGTGGGGGTAGGAGATACGCAGTATTTT. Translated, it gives CASSILVGVGDTQYF.

In DNA, the CDR3 is TGTGCCAGCAGTTATCGACAGCTAGAGAACACCGGGGAGCTGTTTTTT. Its protein product is CASSYRQLENTGELFF. The genes are TRBV27 and TRBJ2-2; D perhaps matches TRBD1 (5 bases). CDR3 size: 16 residues. Per the germline V gene, CDR1 is MNHEY and CDR2 is SMNVEV (reference sequence). With 4 bases removed from V and 1 base from J, the gap between germline ends came to 13 bases.

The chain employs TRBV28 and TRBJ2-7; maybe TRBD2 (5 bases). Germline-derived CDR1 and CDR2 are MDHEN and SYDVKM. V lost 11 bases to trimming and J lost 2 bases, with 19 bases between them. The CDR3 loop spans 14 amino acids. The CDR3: CARLLEADAYEQYV. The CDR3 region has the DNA TGTGCCCGGCTGTTGGAGGCCGACGCCTACGAGCAGTACGTC.

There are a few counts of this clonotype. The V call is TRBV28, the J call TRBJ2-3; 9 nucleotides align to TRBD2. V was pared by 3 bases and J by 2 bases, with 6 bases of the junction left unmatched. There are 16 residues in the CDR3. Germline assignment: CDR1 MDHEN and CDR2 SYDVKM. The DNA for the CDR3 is TGTGCCAGCAGTTTCGGTAGCGGGGGAGACACAGATACGCAGTATTTT. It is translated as CASSFGSGGDTDTQYF.

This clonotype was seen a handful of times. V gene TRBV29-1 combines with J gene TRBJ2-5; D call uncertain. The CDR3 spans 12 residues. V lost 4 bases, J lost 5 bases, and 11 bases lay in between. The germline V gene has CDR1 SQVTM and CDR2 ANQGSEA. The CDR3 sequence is CSVVGTAETQYF. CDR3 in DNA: TGCAGCGTTGTAGGCACCGCGGAGACCCAGTACTTC.

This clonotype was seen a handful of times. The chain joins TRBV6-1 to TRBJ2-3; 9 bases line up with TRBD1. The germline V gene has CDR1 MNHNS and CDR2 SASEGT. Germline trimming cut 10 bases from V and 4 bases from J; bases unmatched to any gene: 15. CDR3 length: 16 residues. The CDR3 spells CATRGTGPNMPDTQYF. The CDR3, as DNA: TGTGCCACCAGGGGGACAGGGCCGAACATGCCAGATACGCAGTATTTT.

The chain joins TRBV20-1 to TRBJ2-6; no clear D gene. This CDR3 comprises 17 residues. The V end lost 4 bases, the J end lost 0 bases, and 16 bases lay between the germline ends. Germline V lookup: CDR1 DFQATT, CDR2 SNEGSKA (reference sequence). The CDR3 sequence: CSAIGGQLTSGANVLTF. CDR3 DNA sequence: TGCAGTGCTATCGGTGGGCAGCTCACCTCTGGGGCCAACGTCCTGACTTTC.

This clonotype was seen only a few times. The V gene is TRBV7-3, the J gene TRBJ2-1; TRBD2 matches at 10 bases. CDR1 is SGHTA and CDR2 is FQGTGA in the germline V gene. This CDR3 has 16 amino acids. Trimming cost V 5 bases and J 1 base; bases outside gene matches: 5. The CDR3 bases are TGTGCCAGCAGCCCCCTTAGCGGGGGGTCCTACAATGAGCAGTTCTTC. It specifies CASSPLSGGSYNEQFF.

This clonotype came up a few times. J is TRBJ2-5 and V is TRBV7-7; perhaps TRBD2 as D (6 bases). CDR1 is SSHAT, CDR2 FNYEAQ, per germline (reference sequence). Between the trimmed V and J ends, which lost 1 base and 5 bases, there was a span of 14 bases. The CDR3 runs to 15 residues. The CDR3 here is CASSLVGSGAETQYF. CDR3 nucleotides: TGTGCCAGCAGCTTAGTTGGTAGCGGTGCGGAGACCCAGTACTTC. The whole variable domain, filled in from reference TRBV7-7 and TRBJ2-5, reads GAGVSQSPRYKVTKRGQDVTLRCDPISSHATLYWYQQALGQGPEFLTYFNYEAQPDKSGLPSDRFSAERPEGSISTLTIQRTEQRDSAMYRCASSLVGSGAETQYFGPGTRLLVL.

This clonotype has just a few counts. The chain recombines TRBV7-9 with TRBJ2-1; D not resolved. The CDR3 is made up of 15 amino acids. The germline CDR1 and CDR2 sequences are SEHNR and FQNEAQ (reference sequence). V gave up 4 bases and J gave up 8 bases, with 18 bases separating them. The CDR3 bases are TGTGCCAGCAGCTCCCTTACGGGTCACTGGGATGAGCAGTTCTTC. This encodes CASSSLTGHWDEQFF.

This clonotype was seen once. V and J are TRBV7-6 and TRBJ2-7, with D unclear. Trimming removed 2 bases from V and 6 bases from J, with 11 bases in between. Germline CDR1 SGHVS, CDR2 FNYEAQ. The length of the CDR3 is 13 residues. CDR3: CASSLSRFGEQYV. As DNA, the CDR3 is TGTGCCAGCAGCTTATCCAGGTTCGGCGAGCAGTACGTC.

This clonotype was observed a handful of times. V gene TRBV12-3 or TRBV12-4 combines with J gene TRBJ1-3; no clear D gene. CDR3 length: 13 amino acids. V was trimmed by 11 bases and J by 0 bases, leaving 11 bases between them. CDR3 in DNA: TGTGCCGTTACACCGGACTCTGGAAACACCATATATTTT. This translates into CAVTPDSGNTIYF.

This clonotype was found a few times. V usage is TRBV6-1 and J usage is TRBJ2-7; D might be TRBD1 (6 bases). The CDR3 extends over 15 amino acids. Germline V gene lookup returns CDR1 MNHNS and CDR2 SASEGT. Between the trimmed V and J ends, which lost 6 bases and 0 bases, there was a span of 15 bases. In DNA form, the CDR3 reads TGTGCCAGCAGCAAATACGGACAGAGCTCCTACGAGCAGTACTTC. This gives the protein CASSKYGQSSYEQYF.

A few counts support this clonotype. In DNA form, the CDR3 reads TGTGCCAGCAGCCTCAGGCAGGGGCCAGGCACTGAAGCTTTCTTT. Protein: CASSLRQGPGTEAFF. This chain uses TRBV4-2 with TRBJ1-1, with a tentative D call TRBD1 (6 bases). This CDR3 spans 15 amino acids. Per germline, CDR1 LGHNA and CDR2 YNFKEQ. V lost 4 bases and J lost 4, with 16 bases in between.